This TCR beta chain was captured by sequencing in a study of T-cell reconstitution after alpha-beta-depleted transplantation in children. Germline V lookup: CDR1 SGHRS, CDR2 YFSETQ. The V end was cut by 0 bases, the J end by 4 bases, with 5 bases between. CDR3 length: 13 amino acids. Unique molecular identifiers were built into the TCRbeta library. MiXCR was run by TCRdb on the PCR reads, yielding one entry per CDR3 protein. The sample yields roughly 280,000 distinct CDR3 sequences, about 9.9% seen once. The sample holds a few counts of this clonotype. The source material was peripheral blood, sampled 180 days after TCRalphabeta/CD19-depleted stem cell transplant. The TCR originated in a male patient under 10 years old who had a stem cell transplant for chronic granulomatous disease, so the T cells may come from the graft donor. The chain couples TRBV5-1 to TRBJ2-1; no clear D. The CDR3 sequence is CASSLDRYNEQFF. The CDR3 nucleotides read TGCGCCAGCAGCTTGGACAGATACAATGAGCAGTTCTTC. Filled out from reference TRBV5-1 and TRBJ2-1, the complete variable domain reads KAGVTQTPRYLIKTRGQQVTLSCSPISGHRSVSWYQQTPGQGLQFLFEYFSETQRNKGNFPGRFSGRQFSNSRSEMNVSTLELGDSALYLCASSLDRYNEQFFGPGTRLTVL.